The present T cell receptor (beta chain) was sequenced within a study of human T cells and chemical hapten exposure. The wider study: There were per-sample TCR yield variations, arising mainly from small pooled library volume differences.

CDR3 length equals 13 residues. Germline values: CDR1 SQVTM, CDR2 ANQGSEA. V lost 0 bases and J lost 3, with 6 bases in between. TCRdb reprocessed the RACE reads with MiXCR, giving one entry per CDR3 protein. The sample carries fewer than 55,000 distinct CDR3 sequences, over 9.5% recorded once. Noted time point: patch test 3, about 24 weeks after DPC sensitization. Described treatment: therapeutic diphenylcyclopropenone sensitization with weekly scalp DPC. This TCR came from a woman aged 40 to 50 with alopecia areata. Some clones in this sample may be carry-over from other donors' samples. The sequenced sample was whole blood, obtained in connection with sensitization to the hapten diphenylcyclopropenone (DPC). The V and J genes are TRBV29-1 and TRBJ2-1; no firm D call. The DNA of the CDR3 is TGCAGCGTTGAAGATCAGGTCTACAATGAGCAGTTCTTC. Amino acids: CSVEDQVYNEQFF.